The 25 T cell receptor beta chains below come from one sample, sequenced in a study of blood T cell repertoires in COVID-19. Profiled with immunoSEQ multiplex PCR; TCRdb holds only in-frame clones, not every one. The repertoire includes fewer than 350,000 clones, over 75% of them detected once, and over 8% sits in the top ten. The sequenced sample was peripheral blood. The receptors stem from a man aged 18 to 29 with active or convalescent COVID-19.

The CDR3 protein is CASRTGLNQPQHF. Here the CDR3 DNA reads TGTGCCAGTAGGACAGGGCTAAATCAGCCCCAGCATTTT. The rearrangement joins TRBV6-5 to TRBJ1-5; 8 bases are a match to TRBD1. The CDR3 is made up of 13 amino acids. CDR1 MNHEY and CDR2 SVGAGI come from the germline V gene. The trim removed 9 bases at V and 4 bases at J, leaving 5 bases unmatched.

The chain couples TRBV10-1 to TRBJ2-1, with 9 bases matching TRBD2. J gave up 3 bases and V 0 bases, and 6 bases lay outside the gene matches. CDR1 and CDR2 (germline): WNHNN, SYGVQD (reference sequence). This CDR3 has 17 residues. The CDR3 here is CASSESTGGGDYNEQFF. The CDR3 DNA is TGCGCCAGCAGTGAGTCGACTGGCGGGGGGGACTACAATGAGCAGTTCTTC.

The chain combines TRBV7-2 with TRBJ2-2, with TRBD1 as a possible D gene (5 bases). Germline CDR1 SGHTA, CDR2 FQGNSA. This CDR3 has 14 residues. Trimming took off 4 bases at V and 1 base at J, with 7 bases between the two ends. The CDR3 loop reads CASSSQGNTGELFF. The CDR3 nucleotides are TGTGCCAGCAGCTCTCAGGGGAACACCGGGGAGCTGTTTTTT.

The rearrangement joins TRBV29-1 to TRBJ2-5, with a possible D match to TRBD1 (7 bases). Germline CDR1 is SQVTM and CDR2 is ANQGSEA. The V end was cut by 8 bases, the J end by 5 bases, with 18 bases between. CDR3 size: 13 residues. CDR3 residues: CSHRSGGWETQYF. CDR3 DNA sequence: TGCAGCCACCGGTCAGGGGGGTGGGAGACCCAGTACTTC.

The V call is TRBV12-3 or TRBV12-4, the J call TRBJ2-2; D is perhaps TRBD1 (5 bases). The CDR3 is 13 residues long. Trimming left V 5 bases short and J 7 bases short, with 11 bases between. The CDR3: CASSGRAGGELFF. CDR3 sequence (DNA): TGTGCCAGCAGTGGCAGGGCCGGCGGGGAGCTGTTTTTT.

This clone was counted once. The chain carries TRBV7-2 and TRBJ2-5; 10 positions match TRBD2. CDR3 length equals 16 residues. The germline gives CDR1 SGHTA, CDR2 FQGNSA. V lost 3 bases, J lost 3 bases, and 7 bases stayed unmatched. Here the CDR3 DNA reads TGTGCCAGCAGCTTGGGACCGGGACTAGCGAAAGAGACCCAGTACTTC. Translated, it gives CASSLGPGLAKETQYF. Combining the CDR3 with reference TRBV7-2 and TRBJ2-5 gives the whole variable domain GAGVSQSPSNKVTEKGKDVELRCDPISGHTALYWYRQSLGQGLEFLIYFQGNSAPDKSGLPSDRFSAERTGGSVSTLTIQRTQQEDSAVYLCASSLGPGLAKETQYFGPGTRLLVL.

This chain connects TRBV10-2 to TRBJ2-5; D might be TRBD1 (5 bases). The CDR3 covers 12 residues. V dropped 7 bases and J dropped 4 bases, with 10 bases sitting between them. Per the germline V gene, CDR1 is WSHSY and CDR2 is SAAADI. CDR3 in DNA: TGCGCCAGCACCTATGGGGCAGAGACCCAGTACTTC. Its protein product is CASTYGAETQYF.

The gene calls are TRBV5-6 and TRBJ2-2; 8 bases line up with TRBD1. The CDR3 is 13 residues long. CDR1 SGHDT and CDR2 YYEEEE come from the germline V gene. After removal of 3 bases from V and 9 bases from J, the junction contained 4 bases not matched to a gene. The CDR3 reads CASSSRGHRELFF. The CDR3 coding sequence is TGTGCCAGCAGCTCCAGGGGGCACCGGGAGCTGTTTTTT.

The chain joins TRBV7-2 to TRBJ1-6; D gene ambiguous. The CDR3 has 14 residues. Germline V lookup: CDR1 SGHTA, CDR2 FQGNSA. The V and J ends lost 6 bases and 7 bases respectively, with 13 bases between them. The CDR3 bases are TGTGCCAGCAGAAAACGTTCGACAAATTCACCCCTCCACTTT. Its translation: CASRKRSTNSPLHF.

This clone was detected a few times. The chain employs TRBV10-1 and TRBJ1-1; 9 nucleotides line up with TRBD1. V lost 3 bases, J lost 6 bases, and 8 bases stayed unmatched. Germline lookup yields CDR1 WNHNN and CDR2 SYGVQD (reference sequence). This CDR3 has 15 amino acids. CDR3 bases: TGCGCCAGCAGTGACCCGGGACAGGGAAAGTCTGAAGCTTTCTTT. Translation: CASSDPGQGKSEAFF.

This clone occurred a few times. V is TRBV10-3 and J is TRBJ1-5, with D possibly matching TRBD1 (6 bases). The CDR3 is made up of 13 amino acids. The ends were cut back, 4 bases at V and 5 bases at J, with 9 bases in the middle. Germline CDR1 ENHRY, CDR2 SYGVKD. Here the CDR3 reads CAISAGGDQPQHF. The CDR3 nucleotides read TGTGCCATCAGTGCTGGGGGCGATCAGCCCCAGCATTTT.

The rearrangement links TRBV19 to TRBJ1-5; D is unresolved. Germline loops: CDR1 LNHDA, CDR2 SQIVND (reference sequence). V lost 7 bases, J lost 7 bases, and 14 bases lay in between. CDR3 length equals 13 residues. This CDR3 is CASIASAGQPQHF. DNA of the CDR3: TGTGCCAGTATCGCAAGCGCGGGGCAGCCCCAGCATTTT.

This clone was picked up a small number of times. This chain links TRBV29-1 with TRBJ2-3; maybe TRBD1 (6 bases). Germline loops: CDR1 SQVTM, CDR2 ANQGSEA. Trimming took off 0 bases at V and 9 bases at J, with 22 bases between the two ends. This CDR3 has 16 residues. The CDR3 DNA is TGCAGCGTTGAAGAAATGGTAGGCGACAGGCATGGCACGCAGTATTTT. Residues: CSVEEMVGDRHGTQYF.

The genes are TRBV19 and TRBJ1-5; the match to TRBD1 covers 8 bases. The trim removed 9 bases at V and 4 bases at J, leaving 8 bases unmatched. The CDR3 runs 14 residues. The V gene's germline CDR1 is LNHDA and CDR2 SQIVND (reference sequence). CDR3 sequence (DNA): TGTGCCAGCCGTCAGACAGGGGCAAATCAGCCCCAGCATTTT. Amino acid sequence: CASRQTGANQPQHF.

The CDR3 DNA sequence: TGTGCCAGCAGTCGGGACAGGGGGAACACCGGGGAGCTGTTTTTT. It yields the protein CASSRDRGNTGELFF. The rearrangement joins TRBV7-6 to TRBJ2-2; 10 bases are shared with TRBD1. The germline gives CDR1 SGHVS, CDR2 FNYEAQ. This CDR3 contains 15 residues. The V and J ends lost 6 bases and 1 base, in that order; junction bases with no gene match: 2.

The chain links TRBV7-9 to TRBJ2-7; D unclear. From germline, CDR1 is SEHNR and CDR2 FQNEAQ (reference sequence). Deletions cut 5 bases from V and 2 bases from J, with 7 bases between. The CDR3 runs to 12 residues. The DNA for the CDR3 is TGTGCCAGCAGCCCTCGGGCCTACGAGCAGTACTTC. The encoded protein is CASSPRAYEQYF.

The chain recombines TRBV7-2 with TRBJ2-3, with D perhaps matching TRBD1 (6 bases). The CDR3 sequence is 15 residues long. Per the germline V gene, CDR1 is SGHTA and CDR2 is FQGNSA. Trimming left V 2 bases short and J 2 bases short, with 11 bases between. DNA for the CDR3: TGTGCCAGCAGCTTATCAGCAGGGGCCACAGATACGCAGTATTTT. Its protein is CASSLSAGATDTQYF.

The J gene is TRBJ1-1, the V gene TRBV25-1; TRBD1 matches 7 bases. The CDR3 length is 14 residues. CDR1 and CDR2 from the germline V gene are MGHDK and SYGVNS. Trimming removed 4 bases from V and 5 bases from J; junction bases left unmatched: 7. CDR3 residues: CASSVTGERTEAFF. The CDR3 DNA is TGTGCCAGCAGTGTTACAGGGGAGAGGACTGAAGCTTTCTTT.

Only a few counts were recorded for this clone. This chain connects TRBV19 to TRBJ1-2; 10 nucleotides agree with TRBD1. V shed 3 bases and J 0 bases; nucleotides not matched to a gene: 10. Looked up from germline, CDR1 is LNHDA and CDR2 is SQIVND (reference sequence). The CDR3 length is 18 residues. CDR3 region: CASSISRDRGQTNYGYTF. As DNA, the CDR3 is TGTGCCAGTAGTATTAGCCGGGACAGGGGACAGACTAACTATGGCTACACCTTC. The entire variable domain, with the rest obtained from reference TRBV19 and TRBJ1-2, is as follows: DGGITQSPKYLFRKEGQNVTLSCEQNLNHDAMYWYRQDPGQGLRLIYYSQIVNDFQKGDIAEGYSVSREKKESFPLTVTSAQKNPTAFYLCASSISRDRGQTNYGYTFGSGTRLTVV.

The CDR3 region is CAISDLGTSVGTQYF. CDR3 DNA sequence: TGTGCCATCAGTGACCTGGGGACTAGCGTCGGGACCCAGTACTTC. This rearrangement joins TRBV10-3 to TRBJ2-5, with 10 nucleotides matching TRBD2. This CDR3 spans 15 amino acids. V trimming: 3 bases; J trimming: 7 bases; junction bases outside the gene matches: 8. The germline V gene encodes CDR1 ENHRY and CDR2 SYGVKD.

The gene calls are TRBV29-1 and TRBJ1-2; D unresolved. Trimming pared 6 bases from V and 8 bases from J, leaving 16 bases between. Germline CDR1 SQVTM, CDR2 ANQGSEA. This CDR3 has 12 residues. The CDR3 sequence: CSVDTTDLGYTF. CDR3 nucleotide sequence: TGCAGCGTCGATACCACAGATCTCGGCTACACCTTC.

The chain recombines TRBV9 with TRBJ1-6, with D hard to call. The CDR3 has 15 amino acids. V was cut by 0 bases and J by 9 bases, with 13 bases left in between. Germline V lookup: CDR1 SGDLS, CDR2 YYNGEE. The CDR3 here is CASSVDSNNFSPLHF. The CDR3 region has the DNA TGTGCCAGCAGCGTAGACAGTAATAACTTTTCACCCCTCCACTTT.

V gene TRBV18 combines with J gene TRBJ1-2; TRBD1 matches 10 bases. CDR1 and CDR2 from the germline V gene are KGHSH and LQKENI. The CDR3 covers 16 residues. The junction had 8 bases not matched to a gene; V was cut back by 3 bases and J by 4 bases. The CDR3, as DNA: TGTGCCAGCTCACCGCGGACGGGACAGGGGAGCTATGGCTACACCTTC. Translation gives CASSPRTGQGSYGYTF. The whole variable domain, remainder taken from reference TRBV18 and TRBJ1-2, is NAGVMQNPRHLVRRRGQEARLRCSPMKGHSHVYWYRQLPEEGLKFMVYLQKENIIDESGMPKERFSAEFPKEGPSILRIQQVVRGDSAAYFCASSPRTGQGSYGYTFGSGTRLTVV.

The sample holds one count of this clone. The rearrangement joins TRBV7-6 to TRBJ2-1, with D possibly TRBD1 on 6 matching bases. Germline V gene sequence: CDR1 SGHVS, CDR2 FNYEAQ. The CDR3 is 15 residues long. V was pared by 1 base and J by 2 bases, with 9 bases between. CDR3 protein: CASSLEAGAYNEQFF. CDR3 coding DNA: TGTGCCAGCAGCTTAGAGGCAGGGGCCTACAATGAGCAGTTCTTC.

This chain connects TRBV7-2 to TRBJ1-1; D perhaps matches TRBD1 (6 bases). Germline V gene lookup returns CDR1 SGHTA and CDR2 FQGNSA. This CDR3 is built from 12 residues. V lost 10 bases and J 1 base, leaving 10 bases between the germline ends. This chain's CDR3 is CATLQGNTEAFF. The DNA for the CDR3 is TGTGCCACCTTACAGGGGAACACTGAAGCTTTCTTT.